One sample yielded the 11 T cell receptor beta chains listed below, sequenced in a study of shared clonotypes between healthy human individuals. CD45RO-negative CD8 cells positively selected for CCR7 made up the naive population, which excluded terminally differentiated effector memory CD45RA+ cells. Libraries were prepared by immunoSEQ multiplex PCR; TCRdb keeps only in-frame clonotypes and omits some of them. This table has roughly 2,000,000 clones, about 94% appearing once. Sequencing input: naive CD8+ T cells sorted from blood. The receptors derive from a man between 18 and 35 years old in good health.

The CDR3 sequence is CASSQDWGAGGSSYNEQFF. CDR3 in DNA: TGCGCCAGCAGCCAAGATTGGGGGGCGGGAGGAAGCTCCTACAATGAGCAGTTCTTC. The chain recombines TRBV4-3 with TRBJ2-1; 8 bases are shared with TRBD2. The CDR3 has 19 residues. Unmatched junction bases numbered 10, after V lost 0 bases and J lost 0 bases. CDR1 LGHNA and CDR2 YSLEER come from the germline V gene.

This chain links TRBV29-1 with TRBJ2-5, with D perhaps matching TRBD2 (6 bases). The CDR3 spans 13 residues. Germline V gene data show CDR1 as SQVTM and CDR2 as ANQGSEA. The V end lost 3 bases, the J end lost 5 bases, and 13 bases lay between the germline ends. The CDR3: CSVDPGGGETQYF. CDR3 in DNA: TGCAGCGTTGACCCCGGGGGTGGGGAGACCCAGTACTTC.

The chain links TRBV13 to TRBJ2-2, with D hard to call. CDR1 PRHDT and CDR2 FYEKMQ come from the germline V gene (reference sequence). The V and J ends lost 1 base and 1 base respectively, with 7 bases between them. This CDR3 is built from 15 residues. The CDR3 nucleotides are TGTGCCAGCAGCTTAGACAGTCTGAACACCGGGGAGCTGTTTTTT. It codes for CASSLDSLNTGELFF.

V usage is TRBV7-9 and J usage is TRBJ1-1, with D possibly TRBD1 on 5 matching bases. The CDR3 loop spans 15 amino acids. Germline V CDR1 and CDR2: SEHNR, FQNEAQ (reference sequence). Trimming pared 5 bases from V and 1 base from J, leaving 14 bases between. This chain's CDR3 is CASSPPGAGNTEAFF. The CDR3 DNA reads TGTGCCAGCAGCCCCCCCGGGGCAGGGAACACTGAAGCTTTCTTT.

The gene calls are TRBV4-1 and TRBJ2-7; 9 nucleotides line up with TRBD1. CDR3 length: 15 amino acids. The V gene's germline CDR1 is MGHRA and CDR2 YSYEKL. V lost 2 bases to trimming and J lost 3 bases; unmatched junction nucleotides: 5. This CDR3 is CASSQKGQGSYEQYF. The CDR3 region has the DNA TGCGCCAGCAGCCAAAAAGGACAGGGGAGCTACGAGCAGTACTTC.

On this clone: The same CDR3 arises from other DNA sequences in this sample as well. The gene calls are TRBV9 and TRBJ2-7; D may be TRBD2 (6 bases). The CDR3 length is 14 residues. Trimming left V 0 bases short and J 1 base short, with 8 bases between. The germline CDR1 and CDR2 sequences are SGDLS and YYNGEE. CDR3 region: CASSVDGGSYEQYF. CDR3 in DNA: TGTGCCAGCAGCGTAGACGGGGGATCCTACGAGCAGTACTTC.

The chain joins TRBV10-3 to TRBJ1-2; unclear D gene. V was clipped by 4 bases and J by 4 bases, with 16 bases between them. Germline-derived CDR1 and CDR2 are ENHRY and SYGVKD. CDR3 length: 15 residues. CDR3 loop: CAISGSPAIPYGYTF. CDR3 DNA sequence: TGTGCCATCAGTGGTAGCCCCGCGATCCCCTATGGCTACACCTTC.

The V gene is TRBV7-9, the J gene TRBJ2-1; 15 nucleotides match TRBD2. CDR3 length: 19 amino acids. Germline V gene sequence: CDR1 SEHNR, CDR2 FQNEAQ (reference sequence). V lost 4 bases, J lost 4 bases, and 11 bases stayed unmatched. The CDR3 loop reads CASSSLRTSGRAPYNEQFF. The CDR3 bases are TGTGCCAGCAGCTCCCTTAGGACTAGCGGGAGGGCCCCTTACAATGAGCAGTTCTTC. Using reference TRBV7-9 and TRBJ2-1 for the parts outside the CDR3, the full variable domain is DTGVSQNPRHKITKRGQNVTFRCDPISEHNRLYWYRQTLGQGPEFLTYFQNEAQLEKSRLLSDRFSAERPKGSFSTLEIQRTEQGDSAMYLCASSSLRTSGRAPYNEQFFGPGTRLTVL.

Remarks on this clone: Other DNA sequences in this sample translate to the same CDR3. CDR3 loop: CASSIDRGNQPQHF. CDR3 nucleotides: TGTGCCAGTAGTATAGATAGGGGAAATCAGCCCCAGCATTTT. The rearrangement links TRBV19 to TRBJ1-5, with D possibly TRBD1 on 5 matching bases. In germline, CDR1 is LNHDA, CDR2 SQIVND (reference sequence). Deletions cut 0 bases from V and 4 bases from J, with 7 bases between. This CDR3 region has 14 residues. The variable domain in full, completed from reference TRBV19 and TRBJ1-5, reads DGGITQSPKYLFRKEGQNVTLSCEQNLNHDAMYWYRQDPGQGLRLIYYSQIVNDFQKGDIAEGYSVSREKKESFPLTVTSAQKNPTAFYLCASSIDRGNQPQHFGDGTRLSIL.

The chain carries TRBV7-9 and TRBJ2-7, with D maybe TRBD1 (6 bases). Trimming removed 7 bases at V and 2 bases at J, with 18 bases between. The V gene's germline CDR1 is SEHNR and CDR2 FQNEAQ (reference sequence). The CDR3 consists of 15 residues. In DNA form, the CDR3 reads TGTGCCAGCACCCCTCTGGGGGCAGGGACCTACGAGCAGTACTTC. Translated: CASTPLGAGTYEQYF.

The chain recombines TRBV5-1 with TRBJ2-1, with 12 bases aligning to TRBD2. This CDR3 spans 15 amino acids. J lost 8 bases, V lost 4 bases, and 7 bases had no gene match. Germline values: CDR1 SGHRS, CDR2 YFSETQ. The CDR3 DNA reads as TGCGCCAGCAGCATAGGGACTAGCGGGTGGGATGAGCAGTTCTTC. This gives the protein CASSIGTSGWDEQFF. Full variable domain (remainder filled in from reference TRBV5-1 and TRBJ2-1): KAGVTQTPRYLIKTRGQQVTLSCSPISGHRSVSWYQQTPGQGLQFLFEYFSETQRNKGNFPGRFSGRQFSNSRSEMNVSTLELGDSALYLCASSIGTSGWDEQFFGPGTRLTVL.